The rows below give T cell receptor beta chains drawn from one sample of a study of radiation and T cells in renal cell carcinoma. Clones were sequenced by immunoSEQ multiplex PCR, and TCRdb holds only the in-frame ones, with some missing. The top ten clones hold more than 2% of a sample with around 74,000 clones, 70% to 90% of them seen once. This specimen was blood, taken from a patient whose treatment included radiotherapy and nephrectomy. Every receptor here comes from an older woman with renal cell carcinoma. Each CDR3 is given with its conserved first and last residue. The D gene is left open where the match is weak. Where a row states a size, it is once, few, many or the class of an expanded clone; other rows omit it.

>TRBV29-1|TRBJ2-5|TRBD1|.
CSAITGGETQYF
TGCAGCGCCATCACAGGGGGGGAGACCCAGTACTTC
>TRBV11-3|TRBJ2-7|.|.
CASSLVGAHEQYF
TGTGCCAGCAGCTTAGTGGGGGCCCACGAGCAGTACTTC
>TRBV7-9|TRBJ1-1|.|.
CASSLVGSNTEAFF
TGTGCCAGCAGCTTAGTAGGGTCGAACACTGAAGCTTTCTTT
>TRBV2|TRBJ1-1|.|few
CASTFGQNTEAFF
TGTGCCAGCACCTTTGGACAGAACACTGAAGCTTTCTTT
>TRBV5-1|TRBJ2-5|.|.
CASSREIQETQYF
TGCGCCAGCAGCCGTGAGATCCAAGAGACCCAGTACTTC
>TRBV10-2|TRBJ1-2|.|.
CASSDISFGDYGYTF
TGCGCCAGCAGTGACATATCTTTTGGAGACTATGGCTACACCTTC
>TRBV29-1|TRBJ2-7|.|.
CSDRYEQYF
TGCAGCGACCGCTACGAGCAGTACTTC
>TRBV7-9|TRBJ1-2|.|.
CASSSSDRLFYGYTF
TGTGCCAGCAGCTCGAGCGACAGGCTTTTCTATGGCTACACCTTC
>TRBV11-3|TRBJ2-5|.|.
CASSLDPQETQYF
TGTGCCAGCAGCTTGGATCCCCAAGAGACCCAGTACTTC
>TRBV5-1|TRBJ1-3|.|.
CASSLDMGYSGNTIYF
TGCGCCAGCAGCTTGGATATGGGATACTCTGGAAACACCATATATTTT
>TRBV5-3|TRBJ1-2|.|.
CASSHSGDLAGNF
TGTGCCAGCAGCCATTCCGGGGACTTGGCGGGAAACTTC
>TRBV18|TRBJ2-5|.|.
CASSPQETQYF
TGTGCCAGCTCACCGCAAGAGACCCAGTACTTC
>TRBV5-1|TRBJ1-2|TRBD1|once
CASSLPDRERRYGYTF
TGCGCCAGCAGCTTGCCCGACAGGGAAAGACGATATGGCTACACCTTC
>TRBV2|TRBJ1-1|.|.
CASSVSGRREAFF
TGTGCCAGCAGTGTGTCAGGGCGAAGAGAAGCTTTCTTT
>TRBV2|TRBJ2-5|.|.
CASSGVVSETQYF
TGTGCCAGCAGTGGCGTAGTGTCAGAGACCCAGTACTTC
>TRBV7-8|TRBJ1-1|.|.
CASSLFGTEAFF
TGTGCCAGCAGCTTATTTGGCACTGAAGCTTTCTTT
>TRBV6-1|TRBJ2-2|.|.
CASSEDLRRELFF
TGTGCCAGCAGTGAAGACTTACGCCGGGAGCTGTTTTTT
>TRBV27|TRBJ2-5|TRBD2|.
CASSLRSGGYQETQYF
TGTGCCAGCAGTTTACGGTCGGGGGGTTACCAAGAGACCCAGTACTTC
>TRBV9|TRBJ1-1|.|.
CASSVGNRGANTEAFF
TGTGCCAGCAGCGTCGGAAACCGGGGGGCGAACACTGAAGCTTTCTTT
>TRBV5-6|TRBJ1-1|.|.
CASSLNRNRGAFF
TGTGCCAGCAGCTTAAACAGAAACAGAGGAGCTTTCTTT
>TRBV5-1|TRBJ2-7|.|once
CASSISADEQYF
TGCGCCAGCAGTATCTCAGCCGACGAGCAGTACTTC
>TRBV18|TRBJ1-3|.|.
CASSPGSPDTIYF
TGTGCCAGCTCACCCGGATCTCCTGACACCATATATTTT
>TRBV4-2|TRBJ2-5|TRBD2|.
CASSQRGGLQETQYF
TGTGCCAGCAGCCAACGGGGGGGCTTACAAGAGACCCAGTACTTC
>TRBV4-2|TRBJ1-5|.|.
CASSRGDSNQPQHF
TGTGCCAGCAGCCGGGGGGATAGCAATCAGCCCCAGCATTTT
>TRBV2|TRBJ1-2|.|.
CASRLDGYGYTF
TGTGCCAGCAGGTTGGACGGCTATGGCTACACCTTC
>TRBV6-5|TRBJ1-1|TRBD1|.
CASGTVNTEAFF
TGTGCCAGCGGGACAGTGAACACTGAAGCTTTCTTT
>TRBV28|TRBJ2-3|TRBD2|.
CASSSTPRRRGADTQYF
TGTGCCAGCAGCTCTACCCCACGGCGGCGGGGGGCAGATACGCAGTATTTT
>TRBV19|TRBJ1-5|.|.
CASNPEGLSNQPQHF
TGTGCCAGTAACCCCGAGGGGTTAAGCAATCAGCCCCAGCATTTT